This T cell receptor beta chain was sequenced in a study of Graves' ophthalmopathy and Graves' hyperthyroidism. CDR1 and CDR2 (germline): MNHEY, SVGAGI. The V gene lost 4 bases and the J gene lost 5 bases, with 21 bases spanning the gap. The CDR3 contains 16 residues. Investigators amplified TCR beta CDR3 regions from RNA transcripts. Second-round multiplex PCR followed a first-round RT-PCR using HTBI primers. TCRdb ran MiXCR on the multiplex PCR reads and lists one entry per CDR3 protein. Here the sample spans 170,000 or so distinct CDR3 sequences, over 35% being singletons. This clonotype was recorded at least ten times.

This rearrangement joins TRBV6-5 to TRBJ2-7, with D unresolved. The sample was peripheral blood. The TCR sequence derives from a middle-aged woman with Graves' ophthalmopathy. CDR3 residues: CASSSPAFVGFDEQYF. The CDR3 DNA is TGTGCCAGCAGTTCCCCGGCATTTGTGGGTTTTGACGAGCAGTACTTC.